This T cell receptor (beta chain) was profiled in a study of T cells expressing NK-cell markers. Germline CDR1 is SEHNR and CDR2 is FQNEAQ (reference sequence). The CDR3 contains 12 residues. TCRdb reanalyzed the 5' RACE reads, giving one entry per CDR3 protein sequence and no DNA. The listing records about 370,000 distinct CDR3 sequences. The chain carries TRBV7-9 and TRBJ2-2; without DNA, the TCRdb call of TRBD1 cannot be checked. Source material: blood T cells: a sorted CD56 or NKG2C T cell subset, CD4+ or CD8+ T cells, or bulk PBMC T cells (not recorded which). The receptor's source is a woman in her forties or fifties in good health. The CDR3 reads CASSGPGGELFF.